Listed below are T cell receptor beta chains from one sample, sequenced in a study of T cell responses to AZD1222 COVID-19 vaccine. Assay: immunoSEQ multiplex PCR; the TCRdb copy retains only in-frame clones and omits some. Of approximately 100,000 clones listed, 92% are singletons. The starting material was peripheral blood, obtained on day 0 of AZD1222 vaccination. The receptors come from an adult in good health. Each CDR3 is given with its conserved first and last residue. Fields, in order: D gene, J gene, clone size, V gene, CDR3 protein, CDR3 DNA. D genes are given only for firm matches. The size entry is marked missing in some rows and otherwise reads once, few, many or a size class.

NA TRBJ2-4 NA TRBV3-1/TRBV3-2 CASSQDPSGGSIQYF TGTGCCAGCAGCCAAGACCCCTCAGGAGGAAGCATTCAGTACTTC
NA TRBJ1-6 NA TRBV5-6 CASSPGRLYNSPLHF TGTGCCAGCAGCCCGGGACGACTGTATAATTCACCCCTCCACTTT
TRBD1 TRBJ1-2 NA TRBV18 CASSPGQDTNYGYTF TGTGCCAGCTCACCCGGACAGGACACTAACTATGGCTACACCTTC
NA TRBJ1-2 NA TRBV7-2 CASSLGEVGYGYTF TGTGCCAGCAGCTTAGGTGAAGTAGGCTATGGCTACACCTTC
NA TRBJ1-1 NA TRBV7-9 CASRPTVNTEAFF TGTGCCAGCAGACCTACAGTGAACACTGAAGCTTTCTTT
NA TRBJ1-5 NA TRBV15 CATSKSQGGQPQHF TGTGCCACCAGCAAGTCACAGGGCGGGCAGCCCCAGCATTTT
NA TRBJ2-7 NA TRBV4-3 CASSQDWQGEQYF TGCGCCAGCAGCCAAGATTGGCAGGGCGAGCAGTACTTC
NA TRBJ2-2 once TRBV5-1 CASSLGGSTGELFF TGCGCCAGCAGCTTGGGTGGGAGCACCGGGGAGCTGTTTTTT
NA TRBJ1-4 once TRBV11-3 CASSLARDGNEKLFF TGTGCCAGCAGCCTGGCACGGGACGGGAATGAAAAACTGTTTTTT
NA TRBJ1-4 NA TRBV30 CDYLCAWDPDRARRICEKLFF NA
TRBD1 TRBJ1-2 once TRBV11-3 CASSHRDSVSYGYTF TGTGCCAGCAGCCACCGGGACAGCGTGTCCTATGGCTACACCTTC
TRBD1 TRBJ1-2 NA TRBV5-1 CASSARGQSNYGYTF TGCGCCAGCAGCGCCAGGGGACAGTCTAACTATGGCTACACCTTC
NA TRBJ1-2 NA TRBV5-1 CASSLPGEGYGYTF TGCGCCAGCAGCCTCCCCGGGGAGGGATATGGCTACACCTTC
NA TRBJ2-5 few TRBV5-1 CASSFSGDGPKETQYF TGCGCCAGCAGCTTTTCGGGGGACGGGCCAAAAGAGACCCAGTACTTC
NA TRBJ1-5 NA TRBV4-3 CASSQADRDNQPQHF TGCGCCAGCAGCCAAGCGGACAGAGACAATCAGCCCCAGCATTTT
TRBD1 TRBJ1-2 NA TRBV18 CASSPYAPGQGGGYTF TGTGCCAGCTCACCCTATGCCCCGGGACAGGGAGGGGGCTACACCTTC
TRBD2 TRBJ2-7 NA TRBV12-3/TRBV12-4 CASSFGREGEQYF TGTGCCAGCAGTTTTGGCAGGGAGGGCGAGCAGTACTTC
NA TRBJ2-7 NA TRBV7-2 CASSQPGVMKYF TGTGCCAGCAGCCAACCCGGGGTAATGAAGTACTTC
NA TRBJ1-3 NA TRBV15 CATSRDRGASGNTIYF TGTGCCACCAGCAGAGATCGGGGGGCATCTGGAAACACCATATATTTT
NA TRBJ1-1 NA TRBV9 CASSEKSRTEAFF TGTGCCAGCAGCGAAAAATCCCGGACTGAAGCTTTCTTT
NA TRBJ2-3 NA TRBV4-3 CASSQEYGSDTQYF TGCGCCAGCAGCCAAGAATATGGGTCAGATACGCAGTATTTT
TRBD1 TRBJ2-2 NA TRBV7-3 CASSTRQGANTGELFF TGTGCCAGCAGCACTCGACAGGGGGCGAACACCGGGGAGCTGTTTTTT
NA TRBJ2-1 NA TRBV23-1 CASQGDEQFF TGCGCCAGCCAGGGCGATGAGCAGTTCTTC
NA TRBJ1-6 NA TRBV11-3 CASSSGRGGSPLHF TGTGCCAGCAGCTCAGGGCGGGGAGGTTCACCCCTCCACTTT
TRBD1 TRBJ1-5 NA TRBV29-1 CREGQGGNQPQHF TGCAGGGAAGGACAGGGGGGAAATCAGCCCCAGCATTTT
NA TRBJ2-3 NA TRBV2 CATSKGGTDTQYF TGTGCCACCTCCAAGGGGGGGACAGATACGCAGTATTTT
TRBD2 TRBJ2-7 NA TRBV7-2 CASSFGAGVAYEQYF TGTGCCAGCAGCTTCGGAGCGGGGGTAGCCTACGAGCAGTACTTC
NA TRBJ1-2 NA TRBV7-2 CASSLSGIYGYTF TGTGCCAGCAGCTTATCAGGGATCTATGGCTACACCTTC
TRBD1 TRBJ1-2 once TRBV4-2 CASSQDREGQGLYGYTF TGTGCCAGCAGCCAAGACCGCGAGGGACAGGGTCTGTATGGCTACACCTTC
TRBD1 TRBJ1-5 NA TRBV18 CASSNQGASNQPQHF TGTGCCAGCTCAAACCAGGGGGCCAGCAATCAGCCCCAGCATTTT
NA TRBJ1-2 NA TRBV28 CASSPSPHVNGYTF TGTGCCAGCAGCCCATCCCCGCACGTTAATGGCTACACCTTC
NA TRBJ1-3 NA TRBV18 CASSPGPPEEGNTIYF TGTGCCAGCTCACCCGGGCCACCGGAGGAAGGAAACACCATATATTTT
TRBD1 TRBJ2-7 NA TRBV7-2 CASSEDRGAPYEQYF TGTGCCAGCAGCGAGGACAGGGGAGCGCCCTACGAGCAGTACTTC
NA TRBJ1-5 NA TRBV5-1 CASSLEGAGVGPQHF TGCGCCAGCAGCTTGGAGGGTGCAGGGGTTGGGCCCCAGCATTTT
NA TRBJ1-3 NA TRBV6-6 CASRHRGGGNTIYF TGTGCCAGCAGGCATAGGGGAGGCGGAAACACCATATATTTT
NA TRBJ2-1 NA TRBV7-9 CASSLETGGTGEQFF TGTGCCAGCAGCTTAGAGACGGGGGGGACAGGTGAGCAGTTCTTC
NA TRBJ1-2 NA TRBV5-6 CASSGPDGHYGYTF TGTGCCAGCAGCGGACCGGACGGACACTATGGCTACACCTTC
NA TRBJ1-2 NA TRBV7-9 CASSLATPNYGYTF TGTGCCAGCAGCTTGGCGACACCAAACTATGGCTACACCTTC
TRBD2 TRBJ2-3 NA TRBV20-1 CSAGGLAVGDTQYF TGCAGTGCTGGTGGACTAGCGGTGGGAGATACGCAGTATTTT
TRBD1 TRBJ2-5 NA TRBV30 CAWRDTTGGLETQYF TGTGCCTGGAGGGACACAACAGGGGGCTTGGAGACCCAGTACTTC
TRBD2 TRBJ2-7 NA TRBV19 CASSETSGHYEQYF TGTGCCAGTAGTGAGACTAGCGGACACTACGAGCAGTACTTC
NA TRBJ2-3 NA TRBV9 CASSVVATTTDTQYF TGTGCCAGCAGCGTAGTAGCGACGACCACAGATACGCAGTATTTT
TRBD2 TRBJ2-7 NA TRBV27 CASSPSGLAGGKVGKGQYF TGTGCCAGCAGTCCCTCAGGACTAGCGGGAGGTAAAGTGGGGAAGGGGCAGTACTTC
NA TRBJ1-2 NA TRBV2 CASSLMGAGSNGYTF TGTGCCAGCAGTCTAATGGGGGCAGGGTCTAATGGCTACACCTTC
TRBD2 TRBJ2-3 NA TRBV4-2 CASSLLAPSTDTQYF TGTGCCAGCAGCCTACTAGCGCCAAGCACAGATACGCAGTATTTT
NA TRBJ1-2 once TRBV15 CATSRDRIQGYTF TGTGCCACCAGCAGAGACAGGATCCAAGGCTACACCTTC